The entry that follows covers one TCR beta chain sequence. Its antigen is unidentified. The data belong to a study of blood T cells in healthy people across ages. Study information: Per two T cells, template switching captured roughly one barcoded beta molecule.

Broader study findings: With naive T cell percentage, TCR beta diversity showed a strong correlation.

With 0 bases clipped from V and 2 bases from J, the junction kept 3 bases outside the gene matches. Germline loops: CDR1 SGHDT, CDR2 YYEEEE. CDR3 length: 15 amino acids. With a J-beta primer mix and a sample-barcoded 5' primer, a second PCR ran about 7 to 11 cycles. Each CDR3 protein gets one entry after TCRdb re-called the 5' RACE reads with MiXCR. The profile covers about 1.8 million distinct CDR3 sequences, with roughly 52% appearing a single time and 2.1% taken by the ten largest. This clonotype was obtained from a middle-aged woman in good health. The chain has TRBV5-6 and TRBJ2-3; 7 positions match TRBD2. The sequenced sample consisted of blood. The CDR3 reads CASSLGEGYTDTQYF. The CDR3 DNA reads TGTGCCAGCAGCTTGGGGGAGGGGTACACAGATACGCAGTATTTT.